This T cell receptor (beta chain) was identified in a study of Tregs in tolerant kidney transplant recipients. Here immunoSEQ multiplex PCR was the method, and the copy in TCRdb shows in-frame clones only, minus some. The sample holds some 15,000 clones; nearly 55% are singletons and the top ten take 2.5% to 4%. Trimming shortened V by 6 bases and J by 1 base, and 9 bases separated the two germline ends. Germline assignment: CDR1 MNHNS and CDR2 SASEGT. CDR3 length: 13 residues. Concerning this clone itself: Antigen unknown.

Study-level results: Activated donor B cell expansion appeared to reveal the most relevant donor-specific TCRbeta repertoire. Findings come from small patient numbers and require larger validation.

CFSE-labeled recipient PBMCs were cultured more than five days with irradiated graft donor PBMCs, then FACS-sorted. The V call is TRBV6-1, the J call TRBJ1-2, with D possibly being TRBD1 (6 bases). This TCR was recovered from a human patient who received a combined kidney and bone marrow transplant. The material sequenced was CD4+ T cells from blood cultured with allogeneic cells, taken before the transplant. The CDR3 reads CASSQGLNYGYTF. In DNA form, the CDR3 reads TGTGCCAGCAGCCAGGGGCTTAACTATGGCTACACCTTC.